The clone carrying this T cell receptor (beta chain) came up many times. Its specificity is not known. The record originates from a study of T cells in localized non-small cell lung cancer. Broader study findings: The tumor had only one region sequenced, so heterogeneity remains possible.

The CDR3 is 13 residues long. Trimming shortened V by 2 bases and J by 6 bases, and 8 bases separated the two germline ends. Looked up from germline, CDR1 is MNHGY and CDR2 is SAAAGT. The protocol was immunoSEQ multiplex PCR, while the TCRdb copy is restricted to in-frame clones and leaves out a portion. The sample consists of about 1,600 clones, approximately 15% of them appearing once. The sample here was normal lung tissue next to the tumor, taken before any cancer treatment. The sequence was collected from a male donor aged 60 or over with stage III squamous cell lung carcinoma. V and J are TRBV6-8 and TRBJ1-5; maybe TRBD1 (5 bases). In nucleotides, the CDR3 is TGTGCCAGCAGTTACCAGGGACCTCAGCCCCAGCATTTT. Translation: CASSYQGPQPQHF.